The rows below give T cell receptor beta chains drawn from one sample of a study of monozygotic twins with inflammatory bowel disease. TCRdb re-called the 5' RACE reads and gives one entry per CDR3 protein, without DNA. The sample table includes nearly 450,000 distinct CDR3 sequences. The specimen was blood. The origin of the receptors is a human donor with ulcerative colitis or Crohn's disease, or a healthy co-twin of an affected twin (not recorded which). CDR3s include the opening cysteine and the closing phenylalanine or tryptophan.

>15|TRBV5-4|TRBJ2-2
CASSPSIADTGELFF
>18|TRBV4-2|TRBJ1-6
CASSQDTVGAWGNSPLHF
>14|TRBV27|TRBJ1-1
CASSLRSLGTEAFF
>12|TRBV29-1|TRBJ1-2
CSVEGSNYGYTF
>14|TRBV25-1|TRBJ2-3
CASSNPEYTDTQYF
>13|TRBV5-1|TRBJ1-4
CASSQNSGKQLFF
>13|TRBV19|TRBJ1-2
CASSPRQDYGYTF
>17|TRBV12-3/TRBV12-4|TRBJ1-4
CASSPLGWDFSNEKLFF
>14|TRBV14|TRBJ2-5
CASSQNTVQETQYF
>12|TRBV29-1|TRBJ1-1
CSVGTGDTEAFF
>14|TRBV2|TRBJ2-7
CASRGQGAPYEQYF
>16|TRBV3-1|TRBJ2-7
CASSRPGLAPTYEQYF
>13|TRBV19|TRBJ2-1
CASRFPSSPEQFF
>12|TRBV10-3|TRBJ2-7
CAISTGDYEQYF
>11|TRBV30|TRBJ2-7
CAWSPGGEQYF
>15|TRBV5-1|TRBJ2-5
CASSLATGTGETQYF
>13|TRBV6-1|TRBJ2-1
CASSAAGGREQFF
>15|TRBV6-1|TRBJ1-5
CASSRTGYSNQPQHF
>14|TRBV4-2|TRBJ2-5
CASSQGSPSGTQYF
>14|TRBV14|TRBJ2-3
CASSQGGGSDTQYF
>13|TRBV6-2/TRBV6-3|TRBJ2-5
CASVRTWGQTQYF
>14|TRBV3-1|TRBJ1-5
CASSFRQGYQPQHF
>13|TRBV27|TRBJ1-4
CASGGYLNEKLFF
>14|TRBV2|TRBJ2-5
CASMMRQAQESQYF
>15|TRBV14|TRBJ1-2
CASSQMDRGQGGYTF
>13|TRBV20-1|TRBJ2-7
CSACRDASYEQYF
>13|TRBV4-2|TRBJ2-3
CASSQDETVKQYF
>15|TRBV25-1|TRBJ1-6
CASSAVPGSNSPLHF
>15|TRBV28|TRBJ2-1
CASSPGRSFYNEQFF
>15|TRBV2|TRBJ2-3
CASSERRPNTDTQYF
>17|TRBV28|TRBJ2-3
CASSSRTRGRVADTQYF
>13|TRBV27|TRBJ2-3
CASSPLTGDTQYF
>13|TRBV14|TRBJ2-1
CASSHRGSGEQFF
>12|TRBV12-3/TRBV12-4|TRBJ1-2
CASSLAIYGYTF
>16|TRBV4-3|TRBJ2-2
CASSQDRRLGTGELFF